This TCR beta chain is from a study of molecular identifiers for immune sequencing clone quantification. Both previously described methods and listed TCR primers were employed to make bulk TCR libraries. TCRdb re-derived calls from the PCR reads in MiXCR, one entry per CDR3 protein. The sample carries roughly 9,700 distinct CDR3 sequences, about 18% recorded once. Germline V gene lookup returns CDR1 MDHEN and CDR2 SYDVKM. Trimming stripped 3 bases from V and 4 bases from J, with 13 bases between. This CDR3 contains 15 residues. This clonotype was detected ten times or more. Antigen: not known. Study-level points and caveats: Clones above 20 RNA copies held over 97% of effector molecules, under 1% in naive cells. Barcode-sharing identical TCR molecules could underestimate highly expanded clone sizes.

The specimen sequenced was naive CD8+ T cells from blood, with Jurkat cell RNA spiked in. Specified subset: FACS-sorted CD8+CD4-CCR7+CD45RA+ naive T cells. This receptor was taken from a human donor in good health. Some libraries in this study had Jurkat cell RNA spiked in. The rearrangement uses TRBV28 and TRBJ2-1; D gene unclear. The CDR3 region has the DNA TGTGCCAGCAGTTTCTCAGGTTTTGAATACAATGAGCAGTTCTTC. Translated: CASSFSGFEYNEQFF.